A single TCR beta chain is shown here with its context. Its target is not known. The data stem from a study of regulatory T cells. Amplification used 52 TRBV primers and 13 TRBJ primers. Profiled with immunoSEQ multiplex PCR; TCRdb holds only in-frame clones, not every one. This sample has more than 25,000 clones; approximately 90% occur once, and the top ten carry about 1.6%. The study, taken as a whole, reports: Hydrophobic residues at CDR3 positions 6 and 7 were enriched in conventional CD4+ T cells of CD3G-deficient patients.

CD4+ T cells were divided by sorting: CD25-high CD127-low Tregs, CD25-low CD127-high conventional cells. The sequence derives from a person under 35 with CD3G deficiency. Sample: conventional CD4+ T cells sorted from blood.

This CDR3 reads CASSVAGGTYEQYF. In nucleotides, the CDR3 is TGTGCCAGCAGCGTGGCGGGGGGAACCTACGAGCAGTACTTC. The V call is TRBV9, the J call TRBJ2-7, with 8 bases matching TRBD2. The CDR3 consists of 14 residues. The V gene's germline CDR1 is SGDLS and CDR2 YYNGEE. The trim removed 2 bases at V and 2 bases at J, leaving 3 bases unmatched.